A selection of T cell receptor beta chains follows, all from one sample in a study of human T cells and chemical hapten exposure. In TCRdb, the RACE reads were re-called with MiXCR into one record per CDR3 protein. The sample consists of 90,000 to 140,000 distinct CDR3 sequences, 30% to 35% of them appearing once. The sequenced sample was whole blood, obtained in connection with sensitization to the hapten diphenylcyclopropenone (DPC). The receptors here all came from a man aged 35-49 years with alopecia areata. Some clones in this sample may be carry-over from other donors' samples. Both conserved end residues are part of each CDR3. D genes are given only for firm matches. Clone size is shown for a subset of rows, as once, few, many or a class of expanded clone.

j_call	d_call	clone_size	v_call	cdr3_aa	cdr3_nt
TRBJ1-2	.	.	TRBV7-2	CASSSDLGGGNYGYTF	TGTGCCAGCAGCTCAGATTTGGGGGGCGGAAACTATGGCTACACCTTC
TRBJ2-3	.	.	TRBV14	CASSQRRAWDTQYF	TGTGCCAGCAGCCAAAGACGCGCATGGGATACGCAGTATTTT
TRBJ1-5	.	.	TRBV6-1	CASIFDNQPQHF	TGTGCCAGCATCTTTGACAATCAGCCCCAGCATTTT
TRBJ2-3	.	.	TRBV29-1	CSVGSSSRLSPDTQYF	TGCAGCGTTGGTTCCAGTAGTAGATTAAGTCCAGATACGCAGTATTTT
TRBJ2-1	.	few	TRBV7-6	CASSVGAESNEQFF	TGTGCCAGCAGCGTCGGAGCGGAAAGCAATGAGCAGTTCTTC
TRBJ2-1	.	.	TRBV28	CASSRGDKPYNEQFF	TGTGCCAGCTCACGAGGAGACAAGCCCTACAATGAGCAGTTCTTC
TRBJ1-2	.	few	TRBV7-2	CASSREGFNNF	TGTGCCAGCAGCCGAGAGGGCTTTAATAACTTC
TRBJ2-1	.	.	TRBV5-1	CASSFSLSYNEQFF	TGCGCCAGCAGCTTTTCGTTATCCTACAATGAGCAGTTCTTC
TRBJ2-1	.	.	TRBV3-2	CASSQVVAGPYNEQFF	TGTGCCAGCAGCCAAGTCGTCGCGGGACCCTACAATGAGCAGTTCTTC
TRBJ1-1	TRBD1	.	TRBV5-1	CASRGGGGTSTEAFF	TGCGCCAGCAGGGGGGGAGGGGGCACGTCTACTGAAGCTTTCTTT
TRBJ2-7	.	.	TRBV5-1	CASSSDNRGDEQYF	TGCGCCAGCAGCTCAGACAACCGGGGAGACGAGCAGTACTTC
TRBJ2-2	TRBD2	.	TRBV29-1	CSVKSGMTAGELFF	TGCAGCGTGAAAAGCGGGATGACCGCCGGGGAGCTGTTTTTT
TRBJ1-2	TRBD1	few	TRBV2	CASSTGGYGYTF	TGTGCCAGCAGTACAGGGGGCTATGGCTACACCTTC
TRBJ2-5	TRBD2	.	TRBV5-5	CASSLASLAGGEETQYF	TGTGCCAGCAGCTTGGCAAGTCTAGCGGGAGGGGAAGAGACCCAGTACTTC
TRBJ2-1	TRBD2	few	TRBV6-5	CASKSGGGPYNEQFF	TGTGCCAGCAAGAGCGGGGGCGGCCCCTACAATGAGCAGTTCTTC
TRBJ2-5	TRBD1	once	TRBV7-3	CASSSTGGGEETQYF	TGTGCCAGCAGCTCCACAGGGGGCGGAGAAGAGACCCAGTACTTC
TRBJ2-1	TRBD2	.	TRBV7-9	CALAGGESYNEQFF	TGTGCGCTGGCGGGAGGGGAATCCTACAATGAGCAGTTCTTC
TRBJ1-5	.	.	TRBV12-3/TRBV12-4	CASSRQLDQPQHF	TGTGCCAGCAGTCGCCAATTAGATCAGCCCCAGCATTTT
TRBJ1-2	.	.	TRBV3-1	CASSQVFGSYGYTF	TGTGCCAGCAGCCAAGTCTTTGGTAGTTATGGCTACACCTTC
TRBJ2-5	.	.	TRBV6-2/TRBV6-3	CASSYRRGETQYF	TGTGCCAGCAGTTACCGGCGGGGAGAGACCCAGTACTTC
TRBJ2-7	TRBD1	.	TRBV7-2	CASSLALIRDRGQEQYF	TGTGCCAGCAGCTTAGCGCTAATCCGGGACAGGGGGCAAGAGCAGTACTTC